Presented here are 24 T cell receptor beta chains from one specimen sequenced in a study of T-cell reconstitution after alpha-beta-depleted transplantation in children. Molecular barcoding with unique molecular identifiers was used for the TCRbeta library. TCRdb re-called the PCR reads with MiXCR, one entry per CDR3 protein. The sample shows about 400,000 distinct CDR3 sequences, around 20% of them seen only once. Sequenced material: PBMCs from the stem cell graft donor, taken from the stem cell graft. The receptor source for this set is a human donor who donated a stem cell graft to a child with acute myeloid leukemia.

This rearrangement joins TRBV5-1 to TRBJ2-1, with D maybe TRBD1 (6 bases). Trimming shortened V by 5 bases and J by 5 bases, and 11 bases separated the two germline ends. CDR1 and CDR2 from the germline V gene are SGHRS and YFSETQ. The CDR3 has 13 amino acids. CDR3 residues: CASSIGQNNEQFF. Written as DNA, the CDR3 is TGCGCCAGCAGTATAGGACAGAACAATGAGCAGTTCTTC.

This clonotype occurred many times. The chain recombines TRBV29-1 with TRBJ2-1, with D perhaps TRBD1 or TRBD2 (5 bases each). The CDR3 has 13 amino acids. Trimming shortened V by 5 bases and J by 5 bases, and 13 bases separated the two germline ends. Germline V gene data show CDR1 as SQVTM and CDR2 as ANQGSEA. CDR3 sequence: CSVSWDGHNEQFF. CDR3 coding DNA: TGCAGCGTTTCCTGGGACGGCCACAATGAGCAGTTCTTC.

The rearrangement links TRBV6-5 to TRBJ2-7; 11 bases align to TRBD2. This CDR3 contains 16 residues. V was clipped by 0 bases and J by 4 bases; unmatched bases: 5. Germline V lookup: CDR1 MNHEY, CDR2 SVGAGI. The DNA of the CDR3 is TGTGCCAGCAGTTACTCAGCCGGGACTAGCGGTTACGAGCAGTACTTC. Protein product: CASSYSAGTSGYEQYF.

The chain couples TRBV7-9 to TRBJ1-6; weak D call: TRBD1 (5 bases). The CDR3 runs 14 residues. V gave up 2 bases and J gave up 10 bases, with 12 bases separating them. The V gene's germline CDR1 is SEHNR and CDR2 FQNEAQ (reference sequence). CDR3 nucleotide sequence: TGTGCCAGCAGCTTAATTGGCAGGGTGTCACCCCTCCACTTT. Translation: CASSLIGRVSPLHF.

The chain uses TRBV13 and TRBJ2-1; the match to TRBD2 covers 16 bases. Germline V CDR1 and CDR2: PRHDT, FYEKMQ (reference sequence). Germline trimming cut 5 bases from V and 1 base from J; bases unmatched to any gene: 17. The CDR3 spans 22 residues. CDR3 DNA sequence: TGTGCCAGCAGCACCGACGATATCCCTGGGACTAGCGGGAGGGGGTCCTACAATGAGCAGTTCTTC. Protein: CASSTDDIPGTSGRGSYNEQFF.

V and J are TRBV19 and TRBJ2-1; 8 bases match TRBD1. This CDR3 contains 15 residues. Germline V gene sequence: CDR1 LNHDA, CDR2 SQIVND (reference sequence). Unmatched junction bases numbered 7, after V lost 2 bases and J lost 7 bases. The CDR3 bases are TGTGCCAGTAGTATAACCCAGGGGGCAAGGAATGAGCAGTTCTTC. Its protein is CASSITQGARNEQFF. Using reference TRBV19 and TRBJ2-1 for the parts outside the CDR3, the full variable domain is DGGITQSPKYLFRKEGQNVTLSCEQNLNHDAMYWYRQDPGQGLRLIYYSQIVNDFQKGDIAEGYSVSREKKESFPLTVTSAQKNPTAFYLCASSITQGARNEQFFGPGTRLTVL.

The DNA of the CDR3 is TGTGCCAGCACCGGAGGCCAGTTTGGGCAAGAGACCCAGTACTTC. Translation gives CASTGGQFGQETQYF. This rearrangement joins TRBV6-1 to TRBJ2-5; D may be TRBD2 (5 bases). The CDR3 spans 15 residues. V was shortened by 7 bases and J by 2 bases, with 17 bases between the two germline ends. Germline lookup yields CDR1 MNHNS and CDR2 SASEGT.

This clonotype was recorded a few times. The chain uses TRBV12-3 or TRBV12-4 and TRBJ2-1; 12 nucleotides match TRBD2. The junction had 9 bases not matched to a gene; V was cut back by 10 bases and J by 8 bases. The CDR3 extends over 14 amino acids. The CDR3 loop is CAIRTSGIVDEQFF. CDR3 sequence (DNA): TGTGCCATTCGGACTAGCGGGATAGTCGATGAGCAGTTCTTC.

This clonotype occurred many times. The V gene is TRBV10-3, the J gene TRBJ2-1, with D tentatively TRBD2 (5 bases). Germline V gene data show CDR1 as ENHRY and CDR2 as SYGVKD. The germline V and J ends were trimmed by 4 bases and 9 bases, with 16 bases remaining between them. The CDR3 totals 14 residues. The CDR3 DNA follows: TGTGCCATCAGTGGGACTTCTTTCGAGGTTGAGCAGTTCTTC. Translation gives CAISGTSFEVEQFF.

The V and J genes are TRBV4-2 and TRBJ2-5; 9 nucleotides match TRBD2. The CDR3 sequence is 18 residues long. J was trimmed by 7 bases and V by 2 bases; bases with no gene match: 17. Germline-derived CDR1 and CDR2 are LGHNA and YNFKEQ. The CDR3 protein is CASSQTAGGAQGGGTQYF. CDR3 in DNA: TGTGCCAGCAGCCAAACAGCGGGGGGCGCCCAGGGGGGCGGGACCCAGTACTTC.

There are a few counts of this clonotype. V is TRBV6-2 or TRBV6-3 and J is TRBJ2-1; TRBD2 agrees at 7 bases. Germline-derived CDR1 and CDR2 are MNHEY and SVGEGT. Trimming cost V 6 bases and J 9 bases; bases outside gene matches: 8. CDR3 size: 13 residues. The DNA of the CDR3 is TGTGCCAGCAGCAGGGACTACCCGCCTGAGCAGTTCTTC. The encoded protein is CASSRDYPPEQFF.

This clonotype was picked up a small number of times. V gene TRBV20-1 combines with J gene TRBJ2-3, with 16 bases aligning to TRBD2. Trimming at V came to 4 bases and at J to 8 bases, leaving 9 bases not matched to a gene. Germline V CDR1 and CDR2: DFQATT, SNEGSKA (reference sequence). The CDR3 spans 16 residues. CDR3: CSAMTTGTSGRGTQYF. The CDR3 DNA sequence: TGCAGTGCTATGACAACCGGGACTAGCGGGAGGGGTACGCAGTATTTT.

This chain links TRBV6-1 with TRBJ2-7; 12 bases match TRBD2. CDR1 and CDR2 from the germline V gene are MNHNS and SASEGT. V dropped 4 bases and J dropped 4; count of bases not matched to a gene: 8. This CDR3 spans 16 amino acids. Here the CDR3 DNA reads TGTGCCAGCAGTGCCAAAGGACTAGCGGGAAGGTACGAGCAGTACTTC. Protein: CASSAKGLAGRYEQYF.

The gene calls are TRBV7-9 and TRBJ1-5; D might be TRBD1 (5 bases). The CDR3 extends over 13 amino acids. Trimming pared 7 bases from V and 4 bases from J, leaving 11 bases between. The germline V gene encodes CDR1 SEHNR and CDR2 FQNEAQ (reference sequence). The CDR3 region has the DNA TGTGCCAGCACCACGACAGAGAATCAGCCCCAGCATTTT. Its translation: CASTTTENQPQHF.

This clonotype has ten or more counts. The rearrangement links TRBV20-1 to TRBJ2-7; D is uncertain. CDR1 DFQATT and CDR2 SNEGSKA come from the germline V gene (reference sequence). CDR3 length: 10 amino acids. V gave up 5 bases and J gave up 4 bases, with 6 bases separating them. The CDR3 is CSAGLYEQYF. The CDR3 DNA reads TGCAGTGCTGGCTTGTACGAGCAGTACTTC.

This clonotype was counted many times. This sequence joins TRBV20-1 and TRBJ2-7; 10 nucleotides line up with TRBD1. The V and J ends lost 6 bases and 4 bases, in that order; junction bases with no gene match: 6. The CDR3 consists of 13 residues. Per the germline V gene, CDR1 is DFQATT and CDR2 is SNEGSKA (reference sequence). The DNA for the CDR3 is TGCAGTGCGAGGCCGGGACAGGGGTACGAGCAGTACTTC. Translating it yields CSARPGQGYEQYF.

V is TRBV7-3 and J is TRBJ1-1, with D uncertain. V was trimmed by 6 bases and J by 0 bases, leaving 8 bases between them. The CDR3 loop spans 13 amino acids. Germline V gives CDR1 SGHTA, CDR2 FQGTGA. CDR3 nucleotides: TGTGCCAGCAGGAAGAACATGAACACTGAAGCTTTCTTT. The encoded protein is CASRKNMNTEAFF.

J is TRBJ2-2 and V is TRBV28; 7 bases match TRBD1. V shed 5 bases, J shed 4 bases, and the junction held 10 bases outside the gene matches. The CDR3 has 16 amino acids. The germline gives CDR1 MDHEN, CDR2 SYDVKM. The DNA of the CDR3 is TGTGCCAGCAGTGTAAGACAGGGACGAGGCACCGGGGAGCTGTTTTTT. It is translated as CASSVRQGRGTGELFF.

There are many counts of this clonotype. The CDR3, as DNA: TGTGCCAGCAGTTCGAAGGGCGGGGCAGATACGCAGTATTTT. It specifies CASSSKGGADTQYF. The chain links TRBV12-3 or TRBV12-4 to TRBJ2-3; perhaps TRBD2 as D (6 bases). Trimming removed 4 bases from V and 4 bases from J, with 12 bases in between. The CDR3 consists of 14 residues.

The CDR3 loop reads CASSLTPGFEAFF. The CDR3 DNA is TGTGCCAGCAGCTTAACTCCCGGGTTTGAAGCTTTCTTT. The V gene is TRBV7-3, the J gene TRBJ1-1, with no clear D. Germline loops: CDR1 SGHTA, CDR2 FQGTGA. V lost 0 bases to trimming and J lost 7 bases, with 9 bases between them. There are 13 residues in the CDR3.

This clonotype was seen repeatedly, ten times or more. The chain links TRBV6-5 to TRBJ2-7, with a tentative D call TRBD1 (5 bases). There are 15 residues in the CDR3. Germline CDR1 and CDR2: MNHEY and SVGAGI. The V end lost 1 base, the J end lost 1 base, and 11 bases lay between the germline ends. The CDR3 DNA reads TGTGCCAGCAGTTACTGGCAGGGCCTATCCTACGAGCAGTACTTC. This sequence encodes CASSYWQGLSYEQYF.

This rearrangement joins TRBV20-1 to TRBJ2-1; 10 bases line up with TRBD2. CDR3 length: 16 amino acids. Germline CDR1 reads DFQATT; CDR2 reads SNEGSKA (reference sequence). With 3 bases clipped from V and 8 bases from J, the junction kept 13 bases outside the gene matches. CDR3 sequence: CSARARASGSRYEQFF. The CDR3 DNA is TGCAGTGCTAGGGCGCGGGCTAGCGGGAGTCGGTATGAGCAGTTCTTC.

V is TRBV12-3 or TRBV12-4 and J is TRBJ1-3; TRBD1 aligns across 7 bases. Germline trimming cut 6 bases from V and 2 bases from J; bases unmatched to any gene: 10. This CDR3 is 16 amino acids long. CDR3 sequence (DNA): TGTGCCAGCAGCCGACAGGGAGGTAGGCCTGGAAACACCATATATTTT. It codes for CASSRQGGRPGNTIYF.

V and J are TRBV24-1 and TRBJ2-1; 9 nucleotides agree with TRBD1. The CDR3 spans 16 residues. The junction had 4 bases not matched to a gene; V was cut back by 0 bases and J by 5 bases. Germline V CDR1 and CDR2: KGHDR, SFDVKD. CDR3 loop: CATSDLLGQGNNEQFF. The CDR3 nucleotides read TGTGCCACCAGTGATTTGTTAGGACAGGGGAACAATGAGCAGTTCTTC.